These T cell receptor beta chains were read from a single sample in a study of shared clonotypes between healthy human individuals. TCRdb's copy holds only in-frame clones and misses some; the assay was immunoSEQ multiplex PCR. In the table there are under 2,500,000 clones, 90% to 96% of which are singletons. Sequencing was carried out using naive CD4+ T cells sorted from blood. The origin of the receptors is a man aged 18-30 years in good health. The CDR3 runs from the conserved cysteine through the conserved F or W. D genes are given only for firm matches. Clone size is shown for a subset of rows, as once, few, many or a class of expanded clone.

clone size	V gene	D gene	CDR3 length	J gene	CDR3 DNA	CDR3 protein
-	TRBV7-9	TRBD1	16	TRBJ1-4	TGTGCCAGCAGCCGGGACAGGGGGCCCCATTTCGAAAAACTGTTTTTT	CASSRDRGPHFEKLFF
-	TRBV10-3	-	13	TRBJ2-5	TGTGCCATCGCTACTAGAAACGAAGAGACCCAGTACTTC	CAIATRNEETQYF
few	TRBV27	-	13	TRBJ2-7	TGTGCCAGCATTGAGGGGACTTCCCGCGAGCAGTACTTC	CASIEGTSREQYF
-	TRBV7-2	TRBD2	18	TRBJ2-5	TGTGCCAGCAGCAGATCCGGGACTAGCGGGGGGGCCCGGGAGACCCAGTACTTC	CASSRSGTSGGARETQYF
-	TRBV10-3	TRBD2	15	TRBJ2-3	TGTGCCATCAGTCCCTGGGCGGGGGGTACAGATACGCAGTATTTT	CAISPWAGGTDTQYF
-	TRBV9	TRBD1	15	TRBJ2-2	TGTGCCTCCGCAGGGACAGGGAATGTCGGCGGGGAGCTGTTTTTT	CASAGTGNVGGELFF
-	TRBV30	-	14	TRBJ2-1	TGTGCCTGGGTTAGGACAAGCTCCTACAATGAGCAGTTCTTC	CAWVRTSSYNEQFF
-	TRBV6-6	TRBD1	15	TRBJ2-2	TGTGCCAGCAGATTACGGACAGGGGGTACCGGGGAGCTGTTTTTT	CASRLRTGGTGELFF
-	TRBV5-6	TRBD1	13	TRBJ2-7	TGTGCCAGCAGCTGGGGACAGGGCCCATGGCAGTACTTC	CASSWGQGPWQYF
-	TRBV4-3	-	16	TRBJ1-4	TGCGCCAGCAGCCGCCGGGACATTCCAACTAATGAAAAACTGTTTTTT	CASSRRDIPTNEKLFF
-	TRBV9	-	14	TRBJ2-7	TGTGCCAGCAGCGAGGGGGACTTCCTCTACGAGCAGTACTTC	CASSEGDFLYEQYF
-	TRBV30	TRBD2	18	TRBJ2-1	TGTGCCTGGAGTTACAGGGGACTAGCGGGAGGCGTAAGCGATGAGCAGTTCTTC	CAWSYRGLAGGVSDEQFF
-	TRBV7-2	-	15	TRBJ2-7	TGTGCCAGCAGACTCCTTAGCGGTTCTACCTACGAGCAGTACTTC	CASRLLSGSTYEQYF
once	TRBV7-5	-	15	TRBJ2-3	TGTGCCAGAAGCAAGACTAGCGGGAGGAAAGATACGCAGTATTTT	CARSKTSGRKDTQYF
-	TRBV5-5	-	14	TRBJ2-7	TGTGCCAGCAGCCTGCAAATAGCGGCCTACGAGCAGTACTTC	CASSLQIAAYEQYF
-	TRBV5-4	-	14	TRBJ2-5	TGTGCCAGCAGCCCAAGCAGGGGCCAAGAGACCCAGTACTTC	CASSPSRGQETQYF
-	TRBV5-1	-	14	TRBJ1-5	TGCGCCAGCAGCTTAGGGGATAGCGATCAGCCCCAGCATTTT	CASSLGDSDQPQHF
-	TRBV4-2	-	15	TRBJ2-5	TGTGCCAGCAGCCAAGATGGACAGGGAGGGGAGACCCAGTACTTC	CASSQDGQGGETQYF
-	TRBV19	-	17	TRBJ2-1	TGTGCCAGTAGTATAGGGGGAGTAAGTAGGTCGTACAATGAGCAGTTCTTC	CASSIGGVSRSYNEQFF
-	TRBV10-3	TRBD1	15	TRBJ2-7	TGTGCCATCAGCGTTGGGACAGGGGTTACCTACGAGCAGTACTTC	CAISVGTGVTYEQYF
-	TRBV4-1	-	15	TRBJ1-5	TGCGCCAGCAGCCAAGATTCACAGAGACGGCAGCCCCAGCATTTT	CASSQDSQRRQPQHF
-	TRBV6-1	-	14	TRBJ2-1	TGTGCCAGCAGTGAATATCCCCATTACAATGAGCAGTTCTTC	CASSEYPHYNEQFF
once	TRBV27	-	14	TRBJ2-4	TGTGCCAACCCCCGCCGGGACATAGAAAACATTCAGTACTTC	CANPRRDIENIQYF
-	TRBV15	-	15	TRBJ1-2	TGTGCCACCAGCAGAGACCCTTTACAGAACAATGGCTACACCTTC	CATSRDPLQNNGYTF
-	TRBV7-2	-	14	TRBJ2-6	TGTGCCAGCAGCGGAGGGTCCGGGGCCAACGTCCTGACTTTC	CASSGGSGANVLTF
-	TRBV6-1	TRBD1	14	TRBJ2-7	TGTGCCAGCAGTGAAAGGTACAGGGGATACGAGCAGTACTTC	CASSERYRGYEQYF
-	TRBV6-6	TRBD1	13	TRBJ2-1	TGTGCCAGCACCCGGGACAGTAACAATGAGCAGTTCTTC	CASTRDSNNEQFF
-	TRBV7-2	TRBD2	13	TRBJ2-1	TGTGCCAGCAGCTGGGGACTAGATGGGGAGCAGTTCTTC	CASSWGLDGEQFF
-	TRBV5-1	-	15	TRBJ1-1	TGCGCCAGCAGAAAAAGCGGGACGGCGAACACTGAAGCTTTCTTT	CASRKSGTANTEAFF
-	TRBV13	-	14	TRBJ1-6	TGTGCCAGCAGCTTAAACGGTCTGGGTTCACCCCTCCACTTT	CASSLNGLGSPLHF
-	TRBV4-1	-	16	TRBJ1-4	TGCGCCAGCAGCCAGGACCGGACAGCAACTAATGAAAAACTGTTTTTT	CASSQDRTATNEKLFF
-	TRBV6-5	TRBD1	16	TRBJ1-1	TGTGCCAGCAGTTACGAGCGAGGGGGCGCGAAGACTGAAGCTTTCTTT	CASSYERGGAKTEAFF
-	TRBV25-1	-	15	TRBJ2-6	TGTGCCAGCAGTGAATTTGGGTCTGGGGCCAACGTCCTGACTTTC	CASSEFGSGANVLTF
-	TRBV5-6	-	14	TRBJ2-5	TGTGCCAGCAGCGAAAACAGGGATCAAGAGACCCAGTACTTC	CASSENRDQETQYF
-	TRBV5-1	-	14	TRBJ1-2	TGCGCCAGCAGCTTGGGCGTCCAGAACTATGGCTACACCTTC	CASSLGVQNYGYTF
once	TRBV18	TRBD1	19	TRBJ2-7	TGTGCCAGCTCACCAAAGATTGGATCGGGACAGGGATCTTCCTACGAGCAGTACTTC	CASSPKIGSGQGSSYEQYF
-	TRBV2	TRBD2	15	TRBJ2-1	TGTGCCAGCAGTGAAAGCGGGAGAGGCAACAATGAGCAGTTCTTC	CASSESGRGNNEQFF
-	TRBV5-1	TRBD2	13	TRBJ2-3	TGCGCCAGCAGCTTAGCGGGAGGGGATACGCAGTATTTT	CASSLAGGDTQYF
-	TRBV7-9	-	15	TRBJ2-3	TGTGCCAGCAGCTTAGCGCTCGGCAGCACAGATACGCAGTATTTT	CASSLALGSTDTQYF
-	TRBV7-9	-	12	TRBJ2-5	TGTGCCAGCAGGGACAGCGTAGAGACCCAGTACTTC	CASRDSVETQYF
-	TRBV10-3	-	13	TRBJ1-5	TGTGCCACCCTACAGGGTTCGGGTCAGCCCCAGCATTTT	CATLQGSGQPQHF